The rows below give T cell receptor beta chains drawn from one sample of a study of cytomegalovirus exposure and HLA in healthy donors. Profiled with immunoSEQ multiplex PCR; TCRdb holds only in-frame clones, not every one. The sample lists around 160,000 clones, around 77% occurring once. The sequenced material came from PBMCs. Every receptor here comes from a woman between 40 and 55 years old in good health and CMV-seropositive. CDR3s include the opening cysteine and the closing phenylalanine or tryptophan. Each record gives: CDR3 DNA, CDR3 protein, J gene, D gene, V gene, clone size. A D gene is named only where the DNA matches it firmly. For some rows the clone size is stated as once, few or many, or as a class when expanded; others skip it.

CDR3nt: TGCGCCAGCAGCCCAGCGGTCACTGGGCCCGGAGATACGCAGTATTTT; CDR3aa: CASSPAVTGPGDTQYF; j_gene: TRBJ2-3; d_gene: NA; v_gene: TRBV5-1; abundance: NA
CDR3nt: TGTGCCAGCAGCGTTCGTTCGGGACTAGCGGTCACAGATACGCAGTATTTT; CDR3aa: CASSVRSGLAVTDTQYF; j_gene: TRBJ2-3; d_gene: TRBD2; v_gene: TRBV9; abundance: NA
CDR3nt: TGTGCCAGCAGCCAATCTCGGGTCATTAATGAAAAACTGTTTTTT; CDR3aa: CASSQSRVINEKLFF; j_gene: TRBJ1-4; d_gene: NA; v_gene: TRBV16; abundance: NA
CDR3nt: TGTGCCAGCAGTTACTTCGACCCCCGGGGGTACTATGGCTACACCTTC; CDR3aa: CASSYFDPRGYYGYTF; j_gene: TRBJ1-2; d_gene: NA; v_gene: TRBV6-5; abundance: NA
CDR3nt: TGTGCCAGCAGTGGAACGGGGGGGCCCTACGAGCAGTACTTC; CDR3aa: CASSGTGGPYEQYF; j_gene: TRBJ2-7; d_gene: TRBD2; v_gene: TRBV6-1; abundance: NA
CDR3nt: TGTGCCACCAGCAGAGATCGGGGGGCAAGTCAGCCCCAGCATTTT; CDR3aa: CATSRDRGASQPQHF; j_gene: TRBJ1-5; d_gene: NA; v_gene: TRBV15; abundance: NA
CDR3nt: TGCGCCAGCAGCTTGGGGGGGACAGTCGTTGGGGATGAGCAGTTCTTC; CDR3aa: CASSLGGTVVGDEQFF; j_gene: TRBJ2-1; d_gene: TRBD1; v_gene: TRBV5-1; abundance: NA
CDR3nt: TGTGCCAGCTCACCACAGGCAGGGGAAAACAATGAGCAGTTCTTC; CDR3aa: CASSPQAGENNEQFF; j_gene: TRBJ2-1; d_gene: NA; v_gene: TRBV18; abundance: NA
CDR3nt: TGTGCCAGCAGTCACAGGGTAAATAGTTACAATGAGCAGTTCTTC; CDR3aa: CASSHRVNSYNEQFF; j_gene: TRBJ2-1; d_gene: NA; v_gene: TRBV6-5; abundance: few
CDR3nt: TGCGCCAGCAGCCTAACAGACAGTCTATCTGGAAACACCATATATTTT; CDR3aa: CASSLTDSLSGNTIYF; j_gene: TRBJ1-3; d_gene: NA; v_gene: TRBV4-1; abundance: NA
CDR3nt: TGTGCCAGCCAGGATGGAGGGGCTCCCAATACGCAGTATTTT; CDR3aa: CASQDGGAPNTQYF; j_gene: TRBJ2-3; d_gene: NA; v_gene: TRBV18; abundance: NA
CDR3nt: TGTGCCAGCTCACCCGGGGTAGGGAGTGGCAATCAGCCCCAGCATTTT; CDR3aa: CASSPGVGSGNQPQHF; j_gene: TRBJ1-5; d_gene: NA; v_gene: TRBV18; abundance: NA
CDR3nt: TGTGCCATCAGTGAGGGCCCGACGCTAGCGGGGAAGTACGAGCAGTACTTC; CDR3aa: CAISEGPTLAGKYEQYF; j_gene: TRBJ2-7; d_gene: TRBD2; v_gene: TRBV10-3; abundance: NA
CDR3nt: TGCAGTGCTAGCGATAGAAATGAGCAGTTCTTC; CDR3aa: CSASDRNEQFF; j_gene: TRBJ2-1; d_gene: NA; v_gene: TRBV20-1; abundance: NA
CDR3nt: TGTGCCAGCAGCGCCGGGACTAGCGGGGCCTACAATGAGCAGTTCTTC; CDR3aa: CASSAGTSGAYNEQFF; j_gene: TRBJ2-1; d_gene: TRBD2; v_gene: TRBV5-5; abundance: NA
CDR3nt: TGTGCCAGCAGCCGAGGGGAGGCAGATACGCAGTATTTT; CDR3aa: CASSRGEADTQYF; j_gene: TRBJ2-3; d_gene: NA; v_gene: TRBV2; abundance: NA
CDR3nt: TGTGCCAGCAGCGTTTCCGGGACAGGGGGCTACGAGCAGTACTTC; CDR3aa: CASSVSGTGGYEQYF; j_gene: TRBJ2-7; d_gene: TRBD1; v_gene: TRBV7-9; abundance: once
CDR3nt: TGTGCCTCACCGGACAGGGAAGGCACCGGGGAGCTGTTTTTT; CDR3aa: CASPDREGTGELFF; j_gene: TRBJ2-2; d_gene: TRBD1; v_gene: TRBV7-9; abundance: NA
CDR3nt: TGTGCCAGCAGTTCTCACACCTCCAGTGGGGGGGCCCAGTACTTC; CDR3aa: CASSSHTSSGGAQYF; j_gene: TRBJ2-5; d_gene: TRBD2; v_gene: TRBV11-2; abundance: NA
CDR3nt: TGTGCCTGGGGTCCGGGGACAGCCTACGAGCAGTACTTC; CDR3aa: CAWGPGTAYEQYF; j_gene: TRBJ2-7; d_gene: TRBD1; v_gene: TRBV30; abundance: NA
CDR3nt: TGTGCCAGCAGCGTACGGGGAGAGTGGGATGAAAAACTGTTTTTT; CDR3aa: CASSVRGEWDEKLFF; j_gene: TRBJ1-4; d_gene: NA; v_gene: TRBV9; abundance: NA
CDR3nt: TGTGCCAGCAGCCAGCAAACACCTGGGGGGGAAGCTTTCTTT; CDR3aa: CASSQQTPGGEAFF; j_gene: TRBJ1-1; d_gene: NA; v_gene: TRBV11-2; abundance: NA
CDR3nt: TGTGCCAGCAGCGTAGAAGTAGGGGGACCCCAAGCTTTCTTT; CDR3aa: CASSVEVGGPQAFF; j_gene: TRBJ1-1; d_gene: NA; v_gene: TRBV9; abundance: NA
CDR3nt: TGCGCCAGCAGCATTAGACAGGGGGCTGGTGGCTACACCTTC; CDR3aa: CASSIRQGAGGYTF; j_gene: TRBJ1-2; d_gene: TRBD1; v_gene: TRBV5-1; abundance: once
CDR3nt: TGTGCCAGCTCACCGGTAGCGGGGGGAGTCACAGATACGCAGTATTTT; CDR3aa: CASSPVAGGVTDTQYF; j_gene: TRBJ2-3; d_gene: TRBD2; v_gene: TRBV18; abundance: NA
CDR3nt: TGTGCCAGCACCCGGGACTTACGCTCTGGAAACACCATATATTTT; CDR3aa: CASTRDLRSGNTIYF; j_gene: TRBJ1-3; d_gene: NA; v_gene: TRBV6-5; abundance: NA
CDR3nt: TGTGCCAGCAGCTTAAGGGACATAAGTGCTTTCTTT; CDR3aa: CASSLRDISAFF; j_gene: TRBJ1-1; d_gene: NA; v_gene: TRBV7-9; abundance: NA
CDR3nt: TGTGCCAGCAGTTTTGCCGGGTCCTACGAGCAGTACTTC; CDR3aa: CASSFAGSYEQYF; j_gene: TRBJ2-7; d_gene: NA; v_gene: TRBV27; abundance: NA
CDR3nt: TGTGCCAGCAGACATAACAGACAGGGCTTGAATTCACCCCTCCACTTT; CDR3aa: CASRHNRQGLNSPLHF; j_gene: TRBJ1-6; d_gene: TRBD1; v_gene: TRBV11-2; abundance: NA
CDR3nt: TGTGCCTGGAGTCGGGACACGACCTTAGTATATTTT; CDR3aa: CAWSRDTTLVYF; j_gene: TRBJ1-3; d_gene: NA; v_gene: TRBV30; abundance: once
CDR3nt: TGTGCCAGTAGTTCCTCGACAGGCTCCTATAATTCACCCCTCCACTTT; CDR3aa: CASSSSTGSYNSPLHF; j_gene: TRBJ1-6; d_gene: NA; v_gene: TRBV19; abundance: NA
CDR3nt: TGTGCCAGCAGTTACCCCACAACCGGGGAGCTGTTTTTT; CDR3aa: CASSYPTTGELFF; j_gene: TRBJ2-2; d_gene: NA; v_gene: TRBV27; abundance: NA
CDR3nt: TGTGCCAGCAGTCGTACGGGGGCCAAAAACATTCAGTACTTC; CDR3aa: CASSRTGAKNIQYF; j_gene: TRBJ2-4; d_gene: NA; v_gene: TRBV6-1; abundance: NA
CDR3nt: TGTGCCAGCAGTAATCGGTACGAGCAGTACTTC; CDR3aa: CASSNRYEQYF; j_gene: TRBJ2-7; d_gene: NA; v_gene: TRBV6-1; abundance: NA
CDR3nt: TGTGCCAGCAGCCGGACGGGGAATTCACCCCTCCACTTT; CDR3aa: CASSRTGNSPLHF; j_gene: TRBJ1-6; d_gene: NA; v_gene: TRBV11-2; abundance: NA
CDR3nt: TGTGCCAGCAGCCAAGCAGGCGGGGGCAGCCGGGGGCAGTTCTTC; CDR3aa: CASSQAGGGSRGQFF; j_gene: TRBJ2-1; d_gene: NA; v_gene: TRBV9; abundance: NA
CDR3nt: TGTGCCAGCAGTTACGGCAGCCAAGAGACCCAGTACTTC; CDR3aa: CASSYGSQETQYF; j_gene: TRBJ2-5; d_gene: NA; v_gene: TRBV6-5; abundance: NA
CDR3nt: TGTGCCAGCAGCCAGAATCAGGGGACCTCTTCCTATGGCTACACCTTC; CDR3aa: CASSQNQGTSSYGYTF; j_gene: TRBJ1-2; d_gene: NA; v_gene: TRBV5-5; abundance: NA
CDR3nt: TGTGCCAGCAGTTACGGAGACACCGGGGAGCTGTTTTTT; CDR3aa: CASSYGDTGELFF; j_gene: TRBJ2-2; d_gene: NA; v_gene: TRBV6-5; abundance: NA
CDR3nt: TGTGCCAGCAGCTTATGGGGGGATCAGCCCCAGCATTTT; CDR3aa: CASSLWGDQPQHF; j_gene: TRBJ1-5; d_gene: NA; v_gene: TRBV7-2; abundance: NA